These 14 T cell receptor beta chains share one sample of origin, sequenced in a study of blood T cells in healthy people across ages. For the second PCR, which ran for 7 to 11 cycles, a sample-barcoded 5' primer and a J-beta primer mix were used. TCRdb redid the calling of the 5' RACE reads with MiXCR, one entry per CDR3 protein. Of 730,000 or so distinct CDR3 sequences in the sample, 40% to 45% were seen once. The source material was blood. These receptors were collected from a man at least 80 years old in good health.

In its sample, this clonotype was seen a few times. This chain joins TRBV7-9 and TRBJ2-5; TRBD1 is a possible D gene (6 bases). Germline CDR1 is SEHNR and CDR2 is FQNEAQ (reference sequence). V dropped 4 bases and J dropped 1 base, with 10 bases sitting between them. This CDR3 spans 14 amino acids. The CDR3 here is CASSSTGFQETQYF. The CDR3 DNA sequence: TGTGCCAGCAGCTCCACAGGGTTCCAAGAGACCCAGTACTTC.

This clonotype was seen only a few times. The chain joins TRBV7-9 to TRBJ1-1, with TRBD1 matching 12 bases. Trimming cost V 4 bases and J 4 bases; bases outside gene matches: 7. In germline, CDR1 is SEHNR, CDR2 FQNEAQ (reference sequence). The CDR3 has 16 residues. The CDR3 loop reads CASSSRDRGLGTEAFF. For the CDR3, the DNA is TGTGCCAGCAGCTCCCGGGACAGGGGGCTTGGCACTGAAGCTTTCTTT. Full variable domain (rest looked up from reference TRBV7-9 and TRBJ1-1): DTGVSQNPRHKITKRGQNVTFRCDPISEHNRLYWYRQTLGQGPEFLTYFQNEAQLEKSRLLSDRFSAERPKGSFSTLEIQRTEQGDSAMYLCASSSRDRGLGTEAFFGQGTRLTVV.

This clonotype was seen repeatedly, ten times or more. V usage is TRBV29-1 and J usage is TRBJ2-7; 7 bases are a match to TRBD2. The V and J ends lost 5 bases and 5 bases, in that order; junction bases with no gene match: 9. The CDR3 totals 13 residues. The V gene's germline CDR1 is SQVTM and CDR2 ANQGSEA. DNA for the CDR3: TGCAGCGTTAGGACGGGGGGATCAAACGAGCAGTACTTC. This translates into CSVRTGGSNEQYF.

This chain connects TRBV2 to TRBJ2-5; D possibly corresponds to TRBD2 (6 bases). This CDR3 is built from 12 residues. V shed 8 bases and J shed 11 bases, with 18 bases lying between them. Germline CDR1 is SNHLY and CDR2 is FYNNEI. The CDR3 here is CASRETGSEQYF. CDR3 DNA: TGTGCCAGCCGGGAGACGGGAAGTGAGCAGTACTTC. Complete variable domain (other parts from reference TRBV2 and TRBJ2-5): EPEVTQTPSHQVTQMGQEVILRCVPISNHLYFYWYRQILGQKVEFLVSFYNNEISEKSEIFDDQFSVERPDGSNFTLKIRSTKLEDSAMYFCASRETGSEQYFGPGTRLLVL.

This clonotype is a singleton in its sample. The CDR3 sequence: CASSLARIGEGEQFF. For the CDR3, the DNA is TGTGCCAGCAGCTTAGCTAGGATTGGGGAAGGTGAGCAGTTCTTC. The genes are TRBV7-9 and TRBJ2-1; D unresolved. Deletions cut 0 bases from V and 9 bases from J, with 15 bases between. The CDR3 has 15 residues. Germline-derived CDR1 and CDR2 are SEHNR and FQNEAQ (reference sequence).

This CDR3 is CASSLTERVGELFF. CDR3 in DNA: TGTGCCAGCAGCCTGACAGAAAGGGTCGGGGAGCTGTTTTTT. The chain joins TRBV5-5 to TRBJ2-2; D might be TRBD1 (5 bases). Germline CDR1 reads SGHKS; CDR2 reads YYEKEE (reference sequence). The CDR3 covers 14 residues. V was pared by 4 bases and J by 7 bases, with 14 bases between.

In nucleotides, the CDR3 is TGCAGTGCTAGGGGGCCCGATGAGGCTAGCGGGGGCTTAGTGACCCAGTACTTC. Amino acid sequence: CSARGPDEASGGLVTQYF. The J gene is TRBJ2-5, the V gene TRBV20-1; 10 bases map to TRBD2. Losses at the gene ends were 3 bases for V and 7 bases for J; bases not matched to a gene: 20. Germline CDR1 is DFQATT and CDR2 is SNEGSKA (reference sequence). The CDR3 length is 18 residues.

This clonotype was observed a few times. The chain couples TRBV5-6 to TRBJ2-3, with 9 bases fitting TRBD1. V lost 3 bases and J lost 4; bases outside the gene matches: 6. Looked up from germline, CDR1 is SGHDT and CDR2 is YYEEEE. The length of the CDR3 is 15 residues. CDR3 region: CASSYRDRVADTQYF. DNA of the CDR3: TGTGCCAGCAGCTACCGGGACAGGGTGGCAGATACGCAGTATTTT.

This clonotype was picked up a small number of times. The V and J genes are TRBV3-1 and TRBJ1-6; no clear D. V was pared by 11 bases and J by 2 bases, with 16 bases between. The CDR3 spans 15 residues. Germline-derived CDR1 and CDR2 are LGHDT and YNNKEL (reference sequence). CDR3 sequence (DNA): TGTGCCTCCCGGAGGGTTGGGGCCTATAATTCACCCCTCCACTTT. Encoded protein: CASRRVGAYNSPLHF.

The chain couples TRBV27 to TRBJ1-5, with D possibly matching TRBD1 (5 bases). The CDR3 runs 15 residues. The V end was cut by 6 bases, the J end by 4 bases, with 16 bases between. In germline, CDR1 is MNHEY, CDR2 SMNVEV (reference sequence). The chain's CDR3 is CASSPRGDINQPQHF. The CDR3 nucleotides read TGTGCCAGCAGCCCCCGGGGGGATATTAATCAGCCCCAGCATTTT.

The V call is TRBV4-3, the J call TRBJ2-3, with 7 bases lining up with TRBD1. With V trimmed by 2 bases and J by 0 bases, 2 bases remained unmatched. The germline V gene encodes CDR1 LGHNA and CDR2 YSLEER. The CDR3 has 15 residues. CDR3 residues: CASSQPGQSTDTQYF. DNA for the CDR3: TGCGCCAGCAGCCAACCGGGACAGAGCACAGATACGCAGTATTTT.

The chain links TRBV20-1 to TRBJ2-4, with a possible D match to TRBD2 (6 bases). The DNA end favors TRBJ2-7, so the J call may be wrong. This CDR3 comprises 12 residues. Germline V gene sequence: CDR1 DFQATT, CDR2 SNEGSKA (reference sequence). This CDR3 reads CSAPLALYEQYF. For the CDR3, the DNA is TGCAGTGCCCCTCTAGCGTTATACGAGCAGTACTTC.

A single count supports this clonotype. Just one base apart from a much larger clone, this may be a read error. The missing conserved phenylalanine or tryptophan at the end of this CDR3 makes a read error likely. This rearrangement joins TRBV28 to TRBJ2-7; D gene unclear. Germline loops: CDR1 MDHEN, CDR2 SYDVKM. The ends were cut back, 5 bases at V and 2 bases at J, with 10 bases in the middle. This CDR3 region has 13 residues. This chain's CDR3 is CASSTGPTYEQYS. In DNA form, the CDR3 reads TGTGCCAGCAGTACGGGCCCAACCTACGAGCAGTACTCC.

This clonotype showed up many times. The chain joins TRBV4-2 to TRBJ1-2; D ambiguous. There are 14 residues in the CDR3. Germline V gene data show CDR1 as LGHNA and CDR2 as YNFKEQ. Trimming left V 3 bases short and J 5 bases short, with 13 bases between. This chain's CDR3 is CASSQLNLGYGYTF. The DNA for the CDR3 is TGTGCCAGCAGCCAGCTAAACCTGGGGTATGGCTACACCTTC.